The 26 T cell receptor beta chains below all came from one sample that was sequenced in a study of T cell repertoires in cytomegalovirus infection. TCRdb reanalysed the reads using MiXCR and keeps one entry per CDR3 protein. The table shows about 700,000 distinct CDR3 sequences, with 30% to 40% occurring only once. Their cognate antigens are unknown. Specimen: cultured PBMCs, collected from culture after CMV antigen stimulation. Receptors were obtained from a human donor in good health (CMV status not recorded). Some clones in this sample may be carry-over from other donors' samples.

This clonotype was detected only a few times. The chain links TRBV12-3 or TRBV12-4 to TRBJ1-2, with D perhaps TRBD1 (5 bases). CDR3 size: 14 residues. V lost 5 bases and J 9 bases, leaving 19 bases between the germline ends. CDR3 bases: TGTGCCAGCAGTACCGGGACGGAACTTTTGCGCTACACCTTC. Its protein is CASSTGTELLRYTF.

This chain links TRBV7-6 with TRBJ1-1; 8 positions match TRBD1. The J segment lost 1 base and the V segment lost 4 bases, leaving 5 bases of the junction unmatched. CDR1 and CDR2 from the germline V gene are SGHVS and FNYEAQ. This CDR3 has 15 amino acids. The CDR3 reads CASSWTGTGNTEAFF. CDR3 DNA sequence: TGTGCCAGCAGCTGGACCGGGACAGGGAACACTGAAGCTTTCTTT.

This rearrangement joins TRBV10-3 to TRBJ1-6; no firm D call. V lost 5 bases to trimming and J lost 4 bases, with 12 bases between them. CDR1 and CDR2 (germline): ENHRY, SYGVKD. The CDR3 has 15 residues. CDR3: CAISTEKKYNSPLHF. CDR3 DNA sequence: TGTGCCATCAGTACGGAGAAAAAATATAATTCACCCCTCCACTTT.

This clonotype was observed a few times. This chain joins TRBV14 and TRBJ1-2; D is perhaps TRBD1 (6 bases). The CDR3 runs to 16 residues. CDR1 and CDR2 from the germline V gene are SGHDN and FVKESK. Between the trimmed V and J ends, which lost 4 bases and 8 bases, there was a span of 23 bases. The CDR3, as DNA: TGTGCCAGCAGCCGGCCTGGGGGCAGCGAAAGGGAAGGCTACACCTTC. Residues: CASSRPGGSEREGYTF.

This clonotype was recorded many times. This chain uses TRBV7-6 with TRBJ2-3, with 9 bases identical to TRBD2. Losses at the gene ends were 2 bases for V and 2 bases for J; bases not matched to a gene: 5. Germline V gene sequence: CDR1 SGHVS, CDR2 FNYEAQ. The CDR3 covers 16 residues. CDR3 region: CASSLRLAGNTDTQYF. The CDR3 coding sequence is TGTGCCAGCAGCTTAAGGCTAGCGGGAAACACAGATACGCAGTATTTT.

The V gene is TRBV27, the J gene TRBJ2-2; 7 nucleotides line up with TRBD2. In germline, CDR1 is MNHEY, CDR2 SMNVEV (reference sequence). J was trimmed by 4 bases and V by 2 bases; bases with no gene match: 7. The CDR3 has 16 residues. The CDR3 sequence: CASSLNTPSGTGELFF. The CDR3, as DNA: TGTGCCAGCAGTTTAAATACCCCTAGCGGCACCGGGGAGCTGTTTTTT.

The chain carries TRBV18 and TRBJ2-4, with a possible D match to TRBD1 (5 bases). Germline assignment: CDR1 KGHSH and CDR2 LQKENI. Trimming shortened V by 3 bases and J by 12 bases, and 15 bases separated the two germline ends. This CDR3 is built from 13 residues. CDR3: CASSPTAIDGQYF. The CDR3 DNA follows: TGTGCCAGCTCACCGACAGCGATTGATGGTCAGTACTTC.

The V call is TRBV20-1, the J call TRBJ1-1; D uncertain. Germline-derived CDR1 and CDR2 are DFQATT and SNEGSKA (reference sequence). Trimming took 3 bases from V and 5 from J, leaving 7 bases between them. The CDR3 runs to 11 residues. The CDR3 DNA reads TGCAGTGCTAGCCCAAGGACTGAAGCTTTCTTT. Encoded protein: CSASPRTEAFF.

V usage is TRBV2 and J usage is TRBJ2-2; D gene uncertain. The CDR3 has 14 amino acids. The germline V and J ends were trimmed by 7 bases and 4 bases, with 13 bases remaining between them. Germline V lookup: CDR1 SNHLY, CDR2 FYNNEI. The DNA of the CDR3 is TGTGCCAGCACGAGCAGGTGGAGCACCGGGGAGCTGTTTTTT. Its protein product is CASTSRWSTGELFF. Variable domain in full (rest from reference TRBV2 and TRBJ2-2): EPEVTQTPSHQVTQMGQEVILRCVPISNHLYFYWYRQILGQKVEFLVSFYNNEISEKSEIFDDQFSVERPDGSNFTLKIRSTKLEDSAMYFCASTSRWSTGELFFGEGSRLTVL.

The sample holds a few counts of this clonotype. This rearrangement joins TRBV7-9 to TRBJ2-1; no clear D gene. CDR1 and CDR2 (germline): SEHNR, FQNEAQ (reference sequence). The CDR3 runs 13 residues. V lost 1 base to trimming and J lost 8 bases, with 9 bases between them. CDR3 region: CASSLVALDEQFF. The CDR3 DNA is TGTGCCAGCAGCTTAGTTGCATTGGATGAGCAGTTCTTC.

This rearrangement joins TRBV20-1 to TRBJ2-7; D possibly matches TRBD1 or TRBD2 (6 bases each). CDR1 DFQATT and CDR2 SNEGSKA come from the germline V gene (reference sequence). The germline V and J ends were trimmed by 1 base and 5 bases, with 18 bases remaining between them. The CDR3 contains 15 residues. The CDR3 reads CSARGVGGPGDEQYF. DNA of the CDR3: TGCAGTGCTAGAGGGGTAGGGGGGCCTGGCGACGAGCAGTACTTC.

The table lists this clonotype with a count of one. The V gene is TRBV20-1, the J gene TRBJ2-7, with D perhaps being TRBD1 or TRBD2 (6 bases each). Germline loops: CDR1 DFQATT, CDR2 SNEGSKA (reference sequence). V gave up 0 bases and J gave up 6 bases, with 18 bases separating them. This CDR3 contains 15 residues. CDR3 amino acids: CSARDYGGASSEQYF. The CDR3 nucleotides are TGCAGTGCTAGAGATTACGGGGGCGCGTCTTCCGAGCAGTACTTC.

The rearrangement uses TRBV6-1 and TRBJ1-5, with D maybe TRBD1 (5 bases). CDR3 length: 13 amino acids. Germline loops: CDR1 MNHNS, CDR2 SASEGT. The V end was cut by 4 bases, the J end by 5 bases, with 9 bases between. This CDR3 is CASSAAQDQPQHF. The CDR3 coding sequence is TGTGCCAGCAGTGCCGCACAGGATCAGCCCCAGCATTTT.

This CDR3 reads CASSPTGQGTGETQYF. CDR3 nucleotides: TGTGCCAGCAGTCCAACGGGACAGGGTACGGGAGAGACCCAGTACTTC. The gene calls are TRBV12-3 or TRBV12-4 and TRBJ2-5, with TRBD1 matching 9 bases. The CDR3 has 16 amino acids. Germline trimming cut 5 bases from V and 4 bases from J; bases unmatched to any gene: 11.

The chain is built from TRBV27 and TRBJ1-5; unclear D gene. The CDR3 extends over 15 amino acids. Trimming shortened V by 4 bases and J by 4 bases, and 14 bases separated the two germline ends. CDR1 is MNHEY, CDR2 SMNVEV, per germline (reference sequence). The DNA for the CDR3 is TGTGCCAGCAGTTGGGTGGGTCAGGCAAATCAGCCCCAGCATTTT. Its protein product is CASSWVGQANQPQHF.

This clonotype turned up a few times. V gene TRBV28 combines with J gene TRBJ1-5; D may be TRBD1 (6 bases). CDR1 MDHEN and CDR2 SYDVKM come from the germline V gene. Trimming shortened V by 11 bases and J by 7 bases, and 12 bases separated the two germline ends. The CDR3 consists of 11 residues. CDR3 residues: CAAQGQQPQHF. The CDR3, as DNA: TGTGCCGCCCAGGGGCAGCAGCCCCAGCATTTT.

A single count supports this clonotype. An end of the junction does not agree with germline; a read error may underlie this. V usage is TRBV12-3 or TRBV12-4 and J usage is TRBJ2-1; perhaps TRBD2 as D (5 bases). CDR3 length: 17 residues. The CDR3 nucleotides read TGTGCCAGCAGTCCGGACTCTTGGTCCAGCTCCTACAATGAGAAGTTCTTC. Its protein product is CASSPDSWSSSYNEKFF.

Only a few counts were recorded for this clonotype. V and J are TRBV11-2 and TRBJ2-5; 10 bases map to TRBD2. Germline lookup yields CDR1 SGHAT and CDR2 FQNNGV. This CDR3 has 16 residues. V shed 5 bases and J 5 bases; nucleotides not matched to a gene: 11. The CDR3 DNA reads as TGTGCCAGCAGCGCCATAATTAGCGGGGGGATCGAGACCCAGTACTTC. Residues: CASSAIISGGIETQYF.

The chain uses TRBV7-8 and TRBJ2-7; D is ambiguous. The germline CDR1 and CDR2 sequences are SGHVS and FQNEAQ. The CDR3 runs 14 residues. V was shortened by 0 bases and J by 4 bases, with 10 bases between the two germline ends. CDR3 loop: CASSLARISYEQYF. Here the CDR3 DNA reads TGTGCCAGCAGCTTAGCCCGAATAAGTTACGAGCAGTACTTC. Filled out from reference TRBV7-8 and TRBJ2-7, the complete variable domain reads GAGVSQSPRYKVAKRGQDVALRCDPISGHVSLFWYQQALGQGPEFLTYFQNEAQLDKSGLPSDRFFAERPEGSVSTLKIQRTQQEDSAVYLCASSLARISYEQYFGPGTRLTVT.

This clonotype was observed a few times. V gene TRBV5-5 combines with J gene TRBJ1-2, with 7 bases that match TRBD1. V gave up 3 bases and J gave up 1 base; unmatched junction bases: 3. This CDR3 contains 14 residues. The germline gives CDR1 SGHKS, CDR2 YYEKEE (reference sequence). In DNA, the CDR3 is TGTGCCAGCAGCTCAGGGACAGATAACTATGGCTACACCTTC. Amino acid sequence: CASSSGTDNYGYTF.

This clonotype was detected only a few times. The rearrangement links TRBV6-6 to TRBJ1-4; possibly TRBD1 for D (6 bases). This CDR3 has 16 amino acids. V shed 0 bases and J shed 0 bases, with 8 bases lying between them. The germline V gene has CDR1 MNHNY and CDR2 SVGAGI (reference sequence). CDR3 coding DNA: TGTGCCAGCAGTTACTCGACAGGAGCAACTAATGAAAAACTGTTTTTT. Protein: CASSYSTGATNEKLFF.

This clonotype was seen more than once but under ten times. V is TRBV5-4 and J is TRBJ2-2, with D maybe TRBD1 (5 bases). V lost 2 bases and J lost 2, with 10 bases in between. Germline values: CDR1 SGHNT, CDR2 YYREEE (reference sequence). The CDR3 loop spans 15 amino acids. CDR3 amino acids: CASSFTGRNTGELFF. DNA of the CDR3: TGTGCCAGCAGCTTCACAGGCAGAAACACCGGGGAGCTGTTTTTT.

This clonotype was picked up a small number of times. The V and J genes are TRBV7-6 and TRBJ2-7; possible D gene TRBD2, 5 bases. Germline values: CDR1 SGHVS, CDR2 FNYEAQ. There are 17 residues in the CDR3. V lost 5 bases and J 5 bases, leaving 25 bases between the germline ends. CDR3 sequence reads: CASSPRDMIDGRNEQYF. CDR3 DNA sequence: TGTGCCAGCAGCCCACGGGATATGATCGATGGGCGTAACGAGCAGTACTTC.

To note about this clonotype: The junction differs from germline at one of its ends, possibly a read error. The J gene is TRBJ1-5, the V gene TRBV7-9, with TRBD1 as a possible D gene (6 bases). The CDR3 has 13 amino acids. The V gene's germline CDR1 is SEHNR and CDR2 FQNEAQ (reference sequence). The chain's CDR3 is CASSLATGSPQHF. The DNA of the CDR3 is TGTGCCAGCAGCCTAGCCACAGGGTCACCCCAGCATTTT.

This chain connects TRBV6-1 to TRBJ2-3; no clear D. The germline V gene has CDR1 MNHNS and CDR2 SASEGT. V gave up 1 base and J gave up 0 bases, with 5 bases separating them. The CDR3 runs to 14 residues. The CDR3, as DNA: TGTGCCAGCAGTGAAGACAGTAGCACAGATACGCAGTATTTT. Protein product: CASSEDSSTDTQYF.

This clonotype showed up just a few times. The chain carries TRBV12-3 or TRBV12-4 and TRBJ2-3, with D uncertain. The V end was cut by 4 bases, the J end by 2 bases, with 10 bases between. The length of the CDR3 is 14 residues. The CDR3 DNA follows: TGTGCCAGCAGTTCAAGGCGCGACACAGATACGCAGTATTTT. It is translated as CASSSRRDTDTQYF.